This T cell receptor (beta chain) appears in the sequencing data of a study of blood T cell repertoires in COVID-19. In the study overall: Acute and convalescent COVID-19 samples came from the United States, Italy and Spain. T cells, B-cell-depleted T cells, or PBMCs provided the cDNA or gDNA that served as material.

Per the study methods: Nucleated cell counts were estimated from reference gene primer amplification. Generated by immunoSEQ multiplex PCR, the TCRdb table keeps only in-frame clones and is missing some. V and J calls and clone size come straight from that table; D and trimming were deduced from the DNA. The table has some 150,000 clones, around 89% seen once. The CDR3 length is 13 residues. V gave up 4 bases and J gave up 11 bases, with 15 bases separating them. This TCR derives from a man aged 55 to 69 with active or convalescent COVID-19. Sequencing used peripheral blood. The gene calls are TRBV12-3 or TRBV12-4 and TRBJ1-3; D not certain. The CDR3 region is CASSYDLSASIYF. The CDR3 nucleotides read TGTGCCAGCAGTTACGACTTATCGGCCTCCATATATTTT.